This T cell receptor (beta chain) was sequenced for a study of T cells in Graves' hyperthyroidism and ophthalmopathy. This clonotype was recorded many times. Its target is unknown. Whole-study findings and limits: Model output signaled ophthalmopathy a median approximately 6.2 months ahead of onset. Blood samples included most of the expanded thyroid clonotypes exceeding 0.001.

Criteria for exclusion of patients were uncontrolled infection, other autoimmune disease, pregnancy or lactation. TCR beta CDR3 regions were amplified from RNA. Using the HTBI primer set, a first-round RT-PCR was run on the TCR CDR3. Each CDR3 protein is one row after TCRdb ran MiXCR on the multiplex PCR reads. The sample shows a few hundred thousand distinct CDR3 sequences, around 16% of them seen only once. Germline assignment: CDR1 MNHNS and CDR2 SASEGT. Trimming stripped 6 bases from V and 7 bases from J, with 22 bases between. This CDR3 region has 16 residues. This clonotype originated in a woman between 35 and 50 years old with Graves' ophthalmopathy. The J gene is TRBJ2-1, the V gene TRBV6-1; a possible D gene is TRBD2 (5 bases). Material: blood. The CDR3: CASREATTPGLNEQFF. The CDR3 DNA reads as TGTGCCAGCAGGGAGGCGACGACCCCCGGACTTAATGAGCAGTTCTTC.